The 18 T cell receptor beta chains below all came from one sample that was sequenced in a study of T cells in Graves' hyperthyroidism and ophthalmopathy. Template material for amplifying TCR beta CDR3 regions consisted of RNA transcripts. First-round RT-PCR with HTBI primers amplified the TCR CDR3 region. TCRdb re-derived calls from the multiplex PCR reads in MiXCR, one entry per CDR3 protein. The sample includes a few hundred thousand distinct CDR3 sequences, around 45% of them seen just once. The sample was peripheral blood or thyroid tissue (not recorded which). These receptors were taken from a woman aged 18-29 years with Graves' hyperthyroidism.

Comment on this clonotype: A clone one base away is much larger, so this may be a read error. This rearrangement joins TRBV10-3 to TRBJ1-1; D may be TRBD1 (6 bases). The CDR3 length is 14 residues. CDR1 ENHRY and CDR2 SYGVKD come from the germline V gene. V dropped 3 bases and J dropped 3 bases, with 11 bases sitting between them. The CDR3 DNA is TGTGCCATCAGTGACAGGGACACCTACACTGAAGCTTTCTTT. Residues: CAISDRDTYTEAFF.

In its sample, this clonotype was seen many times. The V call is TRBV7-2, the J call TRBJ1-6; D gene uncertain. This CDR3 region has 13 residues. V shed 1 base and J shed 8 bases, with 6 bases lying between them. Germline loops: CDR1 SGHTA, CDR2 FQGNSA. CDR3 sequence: CASSLEGYSPLHF. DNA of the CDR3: TGTGCCAGCAGCTTAGAAGGGTATTCACCCCTCCACTTT.

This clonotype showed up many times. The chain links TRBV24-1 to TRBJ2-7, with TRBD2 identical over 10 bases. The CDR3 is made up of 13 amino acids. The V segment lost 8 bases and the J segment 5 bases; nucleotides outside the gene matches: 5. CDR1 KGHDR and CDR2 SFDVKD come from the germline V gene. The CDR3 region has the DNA TGTGCCACCATGGCTAGCGGGAGCGACGAGCAGTACTTC. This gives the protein CATMASGSDEQYF.

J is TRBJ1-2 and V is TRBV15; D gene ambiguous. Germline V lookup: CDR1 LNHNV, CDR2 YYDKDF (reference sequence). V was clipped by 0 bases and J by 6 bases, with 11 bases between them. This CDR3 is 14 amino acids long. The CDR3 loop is CATSREVGFHGYTF. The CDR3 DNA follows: TGTGCCACCAGCAGAGAAGTAGGGTTCCATGGCTACACCTTC.

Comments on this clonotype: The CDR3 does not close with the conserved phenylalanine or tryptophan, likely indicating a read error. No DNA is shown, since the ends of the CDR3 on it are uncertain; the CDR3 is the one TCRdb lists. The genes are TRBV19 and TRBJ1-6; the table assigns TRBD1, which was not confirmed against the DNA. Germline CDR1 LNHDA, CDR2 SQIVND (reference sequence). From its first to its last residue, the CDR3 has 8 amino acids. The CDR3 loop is CASRMPGR.

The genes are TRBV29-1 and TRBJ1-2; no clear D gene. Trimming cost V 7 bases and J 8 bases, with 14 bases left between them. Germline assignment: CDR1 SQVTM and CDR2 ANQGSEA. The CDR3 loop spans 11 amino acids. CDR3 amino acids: CSAAGIGGYTF. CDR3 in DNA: TGCAGCGCAGCCGGGATAGGGGGCTACACCTTC.

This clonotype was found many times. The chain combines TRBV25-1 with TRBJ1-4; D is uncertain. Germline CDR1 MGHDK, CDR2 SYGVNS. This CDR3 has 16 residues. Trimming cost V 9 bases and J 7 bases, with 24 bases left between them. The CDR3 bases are TGTGCCAGTGGATCCTACGTTGTCGGGGTTAGTGAAAAACTGTTTTTT. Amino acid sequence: CASGSYVVGVSEKLFF.

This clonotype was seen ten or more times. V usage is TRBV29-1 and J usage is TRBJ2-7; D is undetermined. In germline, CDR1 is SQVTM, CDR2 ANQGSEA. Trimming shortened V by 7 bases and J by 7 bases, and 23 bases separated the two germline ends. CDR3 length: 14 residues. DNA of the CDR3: TGCAGCGCAGCCTCCCGACGAGGTTCGGGTGAGCAGTACTTC. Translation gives CSAASRRGSGEQYF.

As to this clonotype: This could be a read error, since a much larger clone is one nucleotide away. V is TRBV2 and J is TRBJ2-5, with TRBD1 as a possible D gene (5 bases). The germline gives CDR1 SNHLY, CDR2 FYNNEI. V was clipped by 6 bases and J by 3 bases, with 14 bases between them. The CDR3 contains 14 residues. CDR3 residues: CASRVGVPEETQYF. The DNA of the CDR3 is TGTGCCAGCAGGGTAGGGGTGCCAGAAGAGACCCAGTACTTC. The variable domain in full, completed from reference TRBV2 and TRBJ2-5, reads EPEVTQTPSHQVTQMGQEVILRCVPISNHLYFYWYRQILGQKVEFLVSFYNNEISEKSEIFDDQFSVERPDGSNFTLKIRSTKLEDSAMYFCASRVGVPEETQYFGPGTRLLVL.

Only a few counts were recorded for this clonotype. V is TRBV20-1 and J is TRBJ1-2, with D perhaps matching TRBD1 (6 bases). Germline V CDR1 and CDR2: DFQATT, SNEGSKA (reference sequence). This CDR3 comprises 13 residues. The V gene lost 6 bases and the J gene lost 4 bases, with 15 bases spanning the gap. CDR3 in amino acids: CSAGGGSSYGYTF. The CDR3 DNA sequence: TGCAGTGCCGGGGGCGGCTCGTCCTATGGCTACACCTTC.

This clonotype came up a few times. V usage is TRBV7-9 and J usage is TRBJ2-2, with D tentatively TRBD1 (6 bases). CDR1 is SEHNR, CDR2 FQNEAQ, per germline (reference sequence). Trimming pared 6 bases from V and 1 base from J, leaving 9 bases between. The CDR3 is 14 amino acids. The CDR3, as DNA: TGTGCCAGCAGGAGGACAGTGAACACCGGGGAGCTGTTTTTT. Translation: CASRRTVNTGELFF.

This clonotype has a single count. The DNA for the CDR3 is TGTGCCAGTAGTCAGACAGGGGCCACAGATACGCAGTATTTT. Translated: CASSQTGATDTQYF. The rearrangement links TRBV19 to TRBJ2-3; TRBD1 matches 8 bases. V dropped 5 bases and J dropped 2; count of bases not matched to a gene: 3. The CDR3 is 14 residues long. Germline values: CDR1 LNHDA, CDR2 SQIVND (reference sequence). Drawing the rest from reference TRBV19 and TRBJ2-3, the complete variable domain is DGGITQSPKYLFRKEGQNVTLSCEQNLNHDAMYWYRQDPGQGLRLIYYSQIVNDFQKGDIAEGYSVSREKKESFPLTVTSAQKNPTAFYLCASSQTGATDTQYFGPGTRLTVL.

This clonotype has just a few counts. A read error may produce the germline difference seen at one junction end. This CDR3 is CASSAQGAGAFF. CDR3 in DNA: TGTGCCAGCAGTGCACAGGGGGCAGGAGCTTTCTTT. The chain has TRBV10-3 and TRBJ1-1; 9 bases are a match to TRBD1. The CDR3 loop spans 12 amino acids. Germline V gene sequence: CDR1 ENHRY, CDR2 SYGVKD.

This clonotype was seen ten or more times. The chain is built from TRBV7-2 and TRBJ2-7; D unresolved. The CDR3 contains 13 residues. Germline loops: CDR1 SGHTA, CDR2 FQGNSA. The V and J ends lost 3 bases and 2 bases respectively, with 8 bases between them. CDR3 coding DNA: TGTGCCAGCAGCTTTTCAGGAACCTACGAGCAGTACTTC. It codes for CASSFSGTYEQYF.

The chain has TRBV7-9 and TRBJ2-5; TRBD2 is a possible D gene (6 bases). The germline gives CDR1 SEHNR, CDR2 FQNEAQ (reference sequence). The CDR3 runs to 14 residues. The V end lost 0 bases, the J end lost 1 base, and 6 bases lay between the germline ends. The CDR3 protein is CASSLAGLQETQYF. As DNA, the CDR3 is TGTGCCAGCAGCTTAGCGGGACTCCAAGAGACCCAGTACTTC. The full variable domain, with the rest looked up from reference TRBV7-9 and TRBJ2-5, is DTGVSQNPRHKITKRGQNVTFRCDPISEHNRLYWYRQTLGQGPEFLTYFQNEAQLEKSRLLSDRFSAERPKGSFSTLEIQRTEQGDSAMYLCASSLAGLQETQYFGPGTRLLVL.

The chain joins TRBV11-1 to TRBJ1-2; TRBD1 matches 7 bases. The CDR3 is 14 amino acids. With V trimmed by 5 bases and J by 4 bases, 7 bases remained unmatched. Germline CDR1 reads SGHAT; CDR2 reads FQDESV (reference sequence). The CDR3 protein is CASSLGTAGYGYTF. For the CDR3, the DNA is TGTGCCAGCAGCCTCGGGACAGCGGGCTATGGCTACACCTTC. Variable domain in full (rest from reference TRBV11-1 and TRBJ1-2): EAEVAQSPRYKITEKSQAVAFWCDPISGHATLYWYRQILGQGPELLVQFQDESVVDDSQLPKDRFSAERLKGVDSTLKIQPAELGDSAMYLCASSLGTAGYGYTFGSGTRLTVV.

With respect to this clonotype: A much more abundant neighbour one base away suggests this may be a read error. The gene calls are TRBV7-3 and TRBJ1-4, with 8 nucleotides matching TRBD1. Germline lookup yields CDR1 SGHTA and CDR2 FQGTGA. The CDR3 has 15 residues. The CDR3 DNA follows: TGTGCCAGCAGTCAGACAGGGGCAACTAGTGAAAAACTGTTTTTT. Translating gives CASSQTGATSEKLFF.

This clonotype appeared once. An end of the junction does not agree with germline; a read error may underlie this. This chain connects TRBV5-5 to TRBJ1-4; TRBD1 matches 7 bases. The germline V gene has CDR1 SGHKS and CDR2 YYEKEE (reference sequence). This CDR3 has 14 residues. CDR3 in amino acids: CASRWTGTNEKLVF. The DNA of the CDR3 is TGTGCCAGCAGATGGACAGGAACTAATGAAAAACTGGTTTTT.